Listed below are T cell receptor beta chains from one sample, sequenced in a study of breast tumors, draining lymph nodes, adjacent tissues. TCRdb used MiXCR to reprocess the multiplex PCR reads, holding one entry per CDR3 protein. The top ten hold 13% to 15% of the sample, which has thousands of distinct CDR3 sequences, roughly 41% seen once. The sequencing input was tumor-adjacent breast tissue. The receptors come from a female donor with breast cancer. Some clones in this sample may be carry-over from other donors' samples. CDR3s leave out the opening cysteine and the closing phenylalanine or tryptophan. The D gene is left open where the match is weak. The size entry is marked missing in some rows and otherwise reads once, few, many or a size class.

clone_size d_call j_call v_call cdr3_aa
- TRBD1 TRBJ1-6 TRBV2 ASTGTGKWSPLH
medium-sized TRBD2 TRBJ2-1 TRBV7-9 ASSPEAGLAGGEQF
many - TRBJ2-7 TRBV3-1 ASSPTGRYYEQY
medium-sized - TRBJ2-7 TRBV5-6 ASSSGNSYEQY
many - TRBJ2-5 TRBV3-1 ASSQPAGIRQETQY
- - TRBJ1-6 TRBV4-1 ASSQESTSYNSPLH
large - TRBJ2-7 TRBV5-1 ASNPTSSSYEQY
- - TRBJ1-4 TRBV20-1 SAYPSGRGEKLF
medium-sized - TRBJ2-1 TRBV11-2 ASSPHNEQF
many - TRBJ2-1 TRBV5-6 ASSDDFHTYNEQF
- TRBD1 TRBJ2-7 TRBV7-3 ASSSDRGYEQY